The sequence of this T cell receptor beta chain was determined in a study of blood T cell repertoires in COVID-19. The CDR3 spans 15 residues. CDR1 is SGHAT, CDR2 FQDESV, per germline (reference sequence). Trimming cost V 6 bases and J 10 bases; bases outside gene matches: 10. Authors' analysis steps: Counts of nucleated cells, estimated from reference gene primer amplification, were obtained. Measured with immunoSEQ multiplex PCR; TCRdb has only the in-frame clones, and not every one. D and trimming were read from the DNA, whereas the V and J calls and clone size are those reported in that table. The sample gives approximately 65,000 clones, 70% to 90% of which show up once; around 4% is in the top ten.

The chain joins TRBV11-1 to TRBJ2-1; 12 bases line up with TRBD2. The sequenced sample consisted of PBMCs or T cells enriched from blood (not recorded which). This receptor was taken from a woman between 35 and 50 years old with acute COVID-19. The CDR3 is CASRILAGGPGEQFF. DNA of the CDR3: TGTGCCAGCAGGATTCTAGCGGGGGGGCCTGGGGAGCAGTTCTTC.